This TCR beta chain was obtained from a study of shared clonotypes between healthy human individuals. Whole-study findings and limits: Blood was the sole source, and tissue repertoires probably differ.

Worth noting for this clone: As yet, its antigen is unknown.

Assay: immunoSEQ multiplex PCR; the TCRdb copy retains only in-frame clones and omits some. The sample comprises about 2.1 million clones, roughly 91% of which are singletons, and around 1.7% rests with the top ten. As defined, naive CD8 cells were CD45RO-negative and positively selected for CCR7, with terminally differentiated effector memory CD45RA+ cells excluded. Donors were healthy HIV-negative adults without recent acute infections or vaccinations. Nashville, Tennessee was home to all donors, who were Caucasian adults. Germline loops: CDR1 SGDLS, CDR2 YYNGEE. The CDR3 is 14 residues long. The V and J ends lost 4 bases and 7 bases respectively, with 15 bases between them.

The sequence derives from a man aged 18 to 35 in good health. Some clones in this sample may be carry-over from other donors' samples. The chain has TRBV9 and TRBJ2-1; possibly TRBD2 for D (6 bases). Sequencing was done on a sample of naive CD8+ T cells from PBMCs. As DNA, the CDR3 is TGTGCCAGCAGCAAACAAATACTAGCTAATGAGCAGTTCTTC. This sequence encodes CASSKQILANEQFF.